A selection of T cell receptor beta chains follows, all from one sample in a study of blood T cells in healthy people across ages. TCRdb re-derived calls from the 5' RACE reads in MiXCR, one entry per CDR3 protein. The table records 800,000 to 950,000 distinct CDR3 sequences, roughly 34% of them present only once. The specimen was blood. The receptor source for this set is a man aged 18-30 years in good health. Both conserved end residues are part of each CDR3. A D gene is named only where the DNA matches it firmly. Size tells how often a clone was seen (once, few, many) or the class of an expanded clone, and some rows leave it out.

CASSLNRNEQYF | TGCGCCAGCAGCCTCAACCGCAATGAGCAGTACTTC | TRBJ2-7 | NA | TRBV4-3 | few
CASTTNHRELVEQFF | TGTGCCAGCACCACGAACCACAGGGAGTTAGTTGAGCAGTTCTTC | TRBJ2-1 | NA | TRBV7-2 | many
CASSQAPRGSSYNEQFF | TGTGCCAGCAGCCAGGCACCCCGGGGGAGCTCCTACAATGAGCAGTTCTTC | TRBJ2-1 | NA | TRBV7-3 | once
CSARGYSTGTQYF | TGCAGTGCTAGGGGATATAGCACAGGTACGCAGTATTTT | TRBJ2-3 | NA | TRBV20-1 | NA
CSDGTGLYNEQFF | TGCAGTGACGGGACAGGGCTTTACAATGAGCAGTTCTTC | TRBJ2-1 | TRBD1 | TRBV20-1 | few
CASSVDNYNEQYF | TGTGCCAGCAGCGTGGACAACTACAATGAGCAGTACTTC | TRBJ2-7 | NA | TRBV9 | NA
CASSQRQGASYNEQFF | TGCGCCAGCAGCCAAAGACAGGGGGCGTCCTACAATGAGCAGTTCTTC | TRBJ2-1 | TRBD1 | TRBV4-1 | NA
CASSQISSYNEQFF | TGTGCCAGCAGCCAGATTAGCTCCTACAATGAGCAGTTCTTC | TRBJ2-1 | NA | TRBV7-6 | NA
CASSFTGGETNEKLFF | TGTGCCAGCAGCTTCACAGGGGGAGAAACTAATGAAAAACTGTTTTTT | TRBJ1-4 | TRBD1 | TRBV7-3 | NA
CASSQDRGLRYGYTF | TGCGCCAGCAGCCAGGACAGGGGGCTCAGATATGGCTACACCTTC | TRBJ1-2 | TRBD1 | TRBV4-3 | NA
CASSLRLDGEQYF | TGTGCCAGCAGCTTAAGACTAGACGGTGAGCAGTACTTC | TRBJ2-7 | NA | TRBV7-3 | few
CASTGTSGGLSLSYEQYF | TGTGCCAGCACCGGGACTAGCGGGGGGCTGTCACTCTCCTACGAGCAGTACTTC | TRBJ2-7 | TRBD2 | TRBV12-3/TRBV12-4 | many
CASSQGDGETQHF | TGTGCCAGCAGCCAAGGAGATGGGGAGACCCAGCATTTT | TRBJ1-5 | NA | TRBV4-2 | NA
CASGLVRETTYEQYF | TGTGCTAGTGGTTTGGTCAGAGAAACAACTTACGAGCAGTACTTC | TRBJ2-7 | NA | TRBV12-5 | NA
CASSYLQGSAGNTIYF | TGTGCCAGCAGTTACCTTCAGGGGTCGGCCGGAAACACCATATATTTT | TRBJ1-3 | NA | TRBV6-6 | NA
CATSRTPEDIKQTQYF | TGTGCCACCAGCAGAACCCCTGAAGACATTAAACAGACCCAGTACTTC | TRBJ2-5 | NA | TRBV15 | many
CASSLTSGGYQETQYF | TGTGCCAGCAGCTTGACTAGCGGGGGGTACCAAGAGACCCAGTACTTC | TRBJ2-5 | TRBD2 | TRBV3-1 | few
CASSTGATDNSPLHF | TGTGCCAGCAGCACCGGGGCTACAGACAATTCACCCCTCCACTTT | TRBJ1-6 | NA | TRBV7-9 | few
CSVEVRAAHLSTDTQYF | TGCAGCGTTGAAGTTAGGGCAGCCCACCTTAGCACAGATACGCAGTATTTT | TRBJ2-3 | NA | TRBV29-1 | NA
CASSPGTGIVGNSPLHF | TGTGCCAGCAGTCCCGGGACAGGGATCGTTGGGAATTCACCCCTCCACTTT | TRBJ1-6 | TRBD1 | TRBV12-3/TRBV12-4 | NA
CKRHGDNESRINYGYTF | TGTAAAAGACACGGGGACAACGAATCACGCATAAACTATGGCTACACCTTC | TRBJ1-2 | NA | TRBV9 | NA
CATSRDVDRGSNQPQHF | TGTGCCACCAGCAGAGATGTCGACAGGGGAAGCAATCAGCCCCAGCATTTT | TRBJ1-5 | TRBD1 | TRBV15 | few
CASSLVANEQFF | TGCGCCAGCAGCCTCGTGGCCAATGAGCAGTTCTTC | TRBJ2-1 | NA | TRBV5-1 | many
CASSQGAYGYTF | TGTGCCAGCAGCCAGGGCGCATATGGCTACACCTTC | TRBJ1-2 | NA | TRBV12-3/TRBV12-4 | many
CSARDRVDTEAFF | TGCAGCGCTCGGGACAGGGTGGACACTGAAGCTTTCTTT | TRBJ1-1 | TRBD1 | TRBV29-1 | few
CASRGGPTDTQYF | TGTGCCAGCCGTGGAGGCCCCACAGATACGCAGTATTTT | TRBJ2-3 | NA | TRBV28 | NA
CASTQLQGASYEQYF | TGTGCCAGCACTCAGCTTCAGGGGGCATCCTACGAGCAGTACTTC | TRBJ2-7 | TRBD1 | TRBV2 | NA
CSARVGSYGYTF | TGCAGTGCTAGGGTCGGTTCCTATGGCTACACCTTC | TRBJ1-2 | NA | TRBV20-1 | few
CASSKMDPAEFYGYTF | TGTGCCAGCAGCAAAATGGATCCGGCGGAGTTCTATGGCTACACCTTC | TRBJ1-2 | NA | TRBV21-1 | NA
CASSQETGSTDTQYF | TGTGCCAGCAGCCAGGAAACAGGGTCAACAGATACGCAGTATTTT | TRBJ2-3 | NA | TRBV4-2 | many
CSAASGRYNEQFF | TGCAGTGCTGCGTCGGGACGCTACAATGAGCAGTTCTTC | TRBJ2-1 | NA | TRBV29-1 | many
CASRPSSTGEKETQYF | TGTGCCAGCAGGCCCTCCTCGACAGGGGAAAAAGAGACCCAGTACTTC | TRBJ2-5 | TRBD1 | TRBV6-2/TRBV6-3 | NA
CASSLAGRGYNEQFF | TGCGCCAGCAGCTTGGCCGGACGGGGTTACAATGAGCAGTTCTTC | TRBJ2-1 | NA | TRBV5-1 | NA
CASSRQMGQGATYEQYF | TGTGCCAGCAGCCGACAAATGGGACAGGGGGCAACCTACGAGCAGTACTTC | TRBJ2-7 | TRBD1 | TRBV12-3/TRBV12-4 | NA
CASSPETVNEKLFF | TGTGCCAGCAGCCCAGAGACAGTGAATGAAAAACTGTTTTTT | TRBJ1-4 | NA | TRBV7-2 | few
CASSFRGGGEHNEQFF | TGTGCCAGCAGTTTCCGTGGGGGGGGGGAACACAATGAGCAGTTCTTC | TRBJ2-1 | TRBD2 | TRBV12-3/TRBV12-4 | few
CASSVSGQGTTNEKLFF | TGTGCCAGCAGCGTTTCGGGACAGGGAACAACTAATGAAAAACTGTTTTTT | TRBJ1-4 | TRBD1 | TRBV9 | few
CASSQGRAGTDTQYF | TGTGCCAGCAGCCAAGGACGAGCCGGCACAGATACGCAGTATTTT | TRBJ2-3 | NA | TRBV4-2 | NA
CAGSSTEGGDTQYF | TGCGCCGGCAGCTCAACAGAAGGGGGAGATACGCAGTATTTT | TRBJ2-3 | NA | TRBV5-1 | NA
CASSPGGRGLETQYF | TGTGCCAGCAGCCCTGGGGGGAGGGGGCTAGAGACCCAGTACTTC | TRBJ2-5 | NA | TRBV3-1 | NA
CSARAAHTPYGEKLFF | TGCAGTGCTAGAGCCGCGCATACTCCTTACGGGGAAAAACTGTTTTTT | TRBJ1-4 | NA | TRBV20-1 | few
CASSSDTANYGYTF | TGTGCCAGCAGCTCCGATACTGCTAACTATGGCTACACCTTC | TRBJ1-2 | NA | TRBV7-8 | many
CASSRAGRDYNEQYF | TGTGCCAGCAGTCGGGCAGGTAGGGACTACAATGAGCAGTACTTC | TRBJ2-7 | TRBD2 | TRBV12-3/TRBV12-4 | few
CASSQRLAGQYNEQYF | TGTGCCAGCAGCCAACGACTAGCGGGGCAATACAATGAGCAGTACTTC | TRBJ2-5 | TRBD2 | TRBV7-9 | NA
CASTLGGGGSYEQYF | TGTGCCAGCACCCTAGGTGGAGGGGGCTCCTACGAGCAGTACTTC | TRBJ2-7 | NA | TRBV12-3/TRBV12-4 | once
CASSPGLAGRQETQYF | TGTGCCAGCAGCCCCGGGCTAGCGGGGCGACAAGAGACCCAGTACTTC | TRBJ2-5 | TRBD2 | TRBV3-1 | NA
CAGSVLNGYTF | TGTGCCGGGAGTGTTCTTAATGGCTACACCTTC | TRBJ1-2 | NA | TRBV30 | few
CSARDRVTGSTDTQYF | TGCAGTGCTAGAGATCGGGTCACGGGGAGCACAGATACGCAGTATTTT | TRBJ2-3 | NA | TRBV20-1 | NA
CASSGSGEYYNSPLHF | TGTGCCAGTAGCGGATCAGGGGAATACTATAATTCACCCCTCCACTTT | TRBJ1-6 | NA | TRBV19 | few
CASRLGQDSNTEAFF | TGCGCCAGCAGATTAGGACAGGATTCGAACACTGAAGCTTTCTTT | TRBJ1-1 | TRBD1 | TRBV5-1 | NA
CASSVGGAGGHYNEQYF | TGTGCCAGCAGCGTCGGAGGGGCGGGGGGCCACTACAATGAGCAGTACTTC | TRBJ2-7 | TRBD2 | TRBV9 | NA
CAISETPGSQETQYF | TGTGCCATCAGTGAGACACCGGGGTCTCAAGAGACCCAGTACTTC | TRBJ2-5 | NA | TRBV10-3 | few
CASSRSRVSGANVLTF | TGTGCCAGCAGCCGCTCTCGAGTCTCTGGGGCCAACGTCCTGACTTTC | TRBJ2-6 | NA | TRBV5-5 | few
CASSLELAGEQYF | TGTGCCAGCAGCTTAGAACTAGCGGGGGAGCAGTACTTC | TRBJ2-5 | TRBD2 | TRBV7-2 | NA